This T cell receptor beta chain stems from a study of control samples from healthy donors and cancer patients. CDR3 length: 15 amino acids. Per the germline V gene, CDR1 is SNHLY and CDR2 is FYNNEI. The V end lost 0 bases, the J end lost 5 bases, and 13 bases lay between the germline ends. This clone was counted a single time. Generated by immunoSEQ multiplex PCR, the TCRdb table keeps only in-frame clones and is missing some. Of some 100,000 clones detected, 75% to 90% appear once; the ten largest clones hold 17%. The TCR originated in a woman between 50 and 59 years old in good health. The chain joins TRBV2 to TRBJ1-2; D is unresolved. The sequenced sample was blood. Written as DNA, the CDR3 is TGTGCCAGCAGTGAAGCCATCGGCTTAGGTTATGGCTACACCTTC. It encodes CASSEAIGLGYGYTF.